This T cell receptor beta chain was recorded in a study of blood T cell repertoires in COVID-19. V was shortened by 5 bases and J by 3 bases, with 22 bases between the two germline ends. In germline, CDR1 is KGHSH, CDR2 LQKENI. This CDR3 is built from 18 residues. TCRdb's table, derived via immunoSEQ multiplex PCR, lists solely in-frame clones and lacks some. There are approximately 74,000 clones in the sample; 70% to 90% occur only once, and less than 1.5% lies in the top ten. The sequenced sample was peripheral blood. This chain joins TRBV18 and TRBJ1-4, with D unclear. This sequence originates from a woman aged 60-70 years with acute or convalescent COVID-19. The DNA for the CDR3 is TGTGCCAGCTCATTCCTTGGAAGGGAGGTTCAAGCTAATGAAAAACTGTTTTTT. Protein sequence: CASSFLGREVQANEKLFF.